This T cell receptor beta chain was sequenced for a study of cytomegalovirus exposure and HLA in healthy donors. General observations from the study: On later analysis, the bulk of CMV-associated TCR beta chains appeared to be HLA-restricted. Earlier analysis looked at TCR beta V segments, and most were productive about 87% or about 30% of the time.

There are 14 residues in the CDR3. Trimming removed 3 bases from V and 10 bases from J, with 18 bases in between. Germline values: CDR1 MGHRA, CDR2 YSYEKL. For this clone: Its cognate antigen is unknown.

It was with 60 Vbeta and 13 Jbeta primers that the PCR ran. Profiled with immunoSEQ multiplex PCR; TCRdb holds only in-frame clones, not every one. The sample has around 200,000 clones, less than 80% seen once. The chain carries TRBV4-1 and TRBJ1-1, with D unresolved. Sequenced: PBMCs. This clonotype was sampled from a girl aged 2 to 9 in good health and CMV-seronegative. The CDR3 region has the DNA TGCGCCAGCAGCCAGCCCTCACGAAACTTTAGAGCTTTCTTT. Its protein is CASSQPSRNFRAFF.